A selection of T cell receptor beta chains follows, all from one sample in a study of T cell changes during pregnancy in multiple sclerosis. Some clones are missing from TCRdb's copy, which holds only in-frame ones; the method was immunoSEQ multiplex PCR. Here the sample spans tens of thousands of clones, 92% being singletons. The sequencing here drew on peripheral blood, taken before pregnancy. These receptors were taken from a female donor with multiple sclerosis, enrolled in a pregnancy study. Both conserved end residues are part of each CDR3. The D gene is left open where the match is weak.

.,TRBV4-2,TRBJ1-1,CASSLNLNTEAFF
.,TRBV21-1,TRBJ2-7,CASSKVSADWYSYEQYF
TRBD2,TRBV11-2,TRBJ2-7,CASSFSGSPPYEQYF
.,TRBV6-1,TRBJ1-5,CASSEITQHF
TRBD2,TRBV4-1,TRBJ2-3,CASSQGTSGSGPDTQYF
.,TRBV21-1,TRBJ1-5,CASSKFPGGKKPQHF
.,TRBV4-2,TRBJ1-1,CASSQASGKNTEAFF
.,TRBV5-1,TRBJ2-3,CASSLDRDLTDTQYF
TRBD1,TRBV28,TRBJ2-2,CASTIQGSIGELFF
TRBD1,TRBV6-6,TRBJ2-7,CASRKSGTGYHEQYF
.,TRBV19,TRBJ2-2,CASSRTGSTGELFF
TRBD2,TRBV28,TRBJ2-1,CASRWREGPGNEQFF
TRBD1,TRBV19,TRBJ1-5,CASKGTGGKSAPDQPQHF
.,TRBV7-2,TRBJ2-5,CASSMGLLEAQETQYF
TRBD2,TRBV5-8,TRBJ2-1,CASRLGLAGSYNEQFF
TRBD1,TRBV5-4,TRBJ1-1,CASSPLGQGRTMNTEAFF
TRBD2,TRBV6-5,TRBJ2-5,CASRLTSGTGETQYF
TRBD1,TRBV7-2,TRBJ2-6,CASRLGWDSLSGANVLTF
TRBD2,TRBV5-4,TRBJ2-5,CASSLGGSGSPETQYF
TRBD2,TRBV7-9,TRBJ2-1,CASSLVAGGRAWNEQFF
.,TRBV7-7,TRBJ1-2,CASSLGAVNYGYTF
.,TRBV28,TRBJ1-2,CASALTAIQADGYTF
.,TRBV5-4,TRBJ2-3,CASGPNFGLSDTQYF